Listed below are T cell receptor beta chains from one sample, sequenced in a study of control samples from healthy donors and cancer patients. Only in-frame clones appear in the TCRdb table, and some are missing; sequencing was by immunoSEQ multiplex PCR. The sample lists under 65,000 clones; approximately 86% were seen once. The source material was PBMCs. The receptors derive from a woman in her forties or fifties with lung cancer. Each CDR3 is given with its conserved first and last residue. Fields, in order: V gene, D gene, J gene, clone size, CDR3 DNA, CDR3 protein. The D gene is left open where the match is weak. Rows may omit the clone size; those that give it use once, few, many or a size class.

TRBV2,-,TRBJ1-2,-,TGTGCCAGCAGCGACAGTAACTATGGCTACACCTTC,CASSDSNYGYTF
TRBV7-8,-,TRBJ2-1,-,TGTGCCAGCAGCTCCAGCGGCACTGAGCAGTTCTTC,CASSSSGTEQFF
TRBV4-3,-,TRBJ2-3,medium-sized,TGCGCCAGCAGCCAAATTGTGGGCAGCACAGATACGCAGTATTTT,CASSQIVGSTDTQYF
TRBV6-5,-,TRBJ2-2,-,TGTGCCAGCAGTTGGACAGGCGGCGGGAGCGGGGAGCTGTTTTTT,CASSWTGGGSGELFF
TRBV7-9,-,TRBJ1-3,-,TGTGCCAGCAGCTCGCGGGGCCCTCTCACTGGAAACACCATATATTTT,CASSSRGPLTGNTIYF
TRBV7-8,-,TRBJ1-2,-,TGTGCCAGCAGCTTAGTTGCAGGCCAGGAGGGCTACACCTTC,CASSLVAGQEGYTF
TRBV9,-,TRBJ1-2,-,TGTGCCAGCAGCGTAAGTGCCGGGGCTGGCTACACCTTC,CASSVSAGAGYTF
TRBV19,-,TRBJ1-5,-,TGTGCCAGTAGTACCCGGGACGGGTACAATCAGCCCCAGCATTTT,CASSTRDGYNQPQHF
TRBV5-5,TRBD1,TRBJ1-1,-,TGTGCCAGCAGCTTGGAGCAGGGGGCCTTGAACACTGAAGCTTTCTTT,CASSLEQGALNTEAFF
TRBV15,-,TRBJ1-5,once,TGTGCCACCAGCAACCTATCGTCCATTTTTAGCAATCAGCCCCAGCATTTT,CATSNLSSIFSNQPQHF
TRBV5-6,-,TRBJ1-2,-,TGTGCCAGCAGCTTAAGGGACTATGGCTACACCTTC,CASSLRDYGYTF
TRBV6-5,-,TRBJ1-1,-,TGTGCCACCCGGGGGGTGAACACTGAAGCTTTCTTT,CATRGVNTEAFF
TRBV4-3,-,TRBJ1-5,once,TGCGCCAGCAGCCAAGATCGGGGACAAAGCAATCAGCCCCAGCATTTT,CASSQDRGQSNQPQHF
TRBV27,-,TRBJ1-1,-,TGTGCCAGCAGTTTTTCAGGTAGTGGTGAAGCTTTCTTT,CASSFSGSGEAFF
TRBV6-2/TRBV6-3,TRBD2,TRBJ2-3,-,TGTGCCAGCAGTTTAACAGGACTAGCGGGGGGTTCAGATACGCAGTATTTT,CASSLTGLAGGSDTQYF
TRBV18,TRBD1,TRBJ1-1,-,TGTGCCAGCTCACTCCGGACAGGACTGAACACTGAAGCTTTCTTT,CASSLRTGLNTEAFF
TRBV7-9,-,TRBJ1-1,-,TGTGCCAGCAGCTTACCCGGGGGGGACGTTGAAGCTTTCTTT,CASSLPGGDVEAFF
TRBV12-5,-,TRBJ1-1,-,TGTGCTAGTGGTTTGGCCCCCCTAGGGGGAGGGAGGAGGACTGAAGCTTTCTTT,CASGLAPLGGGRRTEAFF
TRBV7-2,-,TRBJ2-3,-,TGTGCCAGCAGCTATAGCACAGATACGCAGTATTTT,CASSYSTDTQYF
TRBV11-2,-,TRBJ1-2,-,TGTGCCAGCAGCTTATTGTGGGGGGGAGAATCCAACTATGGCTACACCTTC,CASSLLWGGESNYGYTF
TRBV7-2,-,TRBJ1-6,-,TGTGCCAGCTTCCCAGGGGACAATAATTCACCCCTCCACTTT,CASFPGDNNSPLHF
TRBV5-1,-,TRBJ1-3,-,TGCGCCAGCAGCACTGTCGAGGGGTTTGGCGGAAACACCATATATTTT,CASSTVEGFGGNTIYF
TRBV18,TRBD1,TRBJ1-1,-,TGTGCCAGCTCAACTGACAGGGACACTGAAGCTTTCTTT,CASSTDRDTEAFF
TRBV11-2,-,TRBJ1-6,-,TGTGCCAGCAGCTTAACGGAACCCTATAATTCACCCCTCCACTTT,CASSLTEPYNSPLHF
TRBV6-6,-,TRBJ2-1,-,TGTGCCAGCAGTTACTCTTCGGTGAATGAGCAGTTCTTC,CASSYSSVNEQFF
TRBV19,-,TRBJ1-1,-,TGTGCCGAGGGGCAGGTGGCTGAAGCTTTCTTT,CAEGQVAEAFF
TRBV14,-,TRBJ1-3,few,TGTGCCAGCAGCCTTGGGGGGCTTTCTGGAAACACCATATATTTT,CASSLGGLSGNTIYF
TRBV5-4,TRBD1,TRBJ2-7,-,TGTGCCAGCAGCTTGGTTCAGGGGGCCGAGCAGTACTTC,CASSLVQGAEQYF
TRBV11-2,TRBD1,TRBJ2-7,once,TGTGCCAGCAGCTTAGCAGGGGGCCCTTACGAGCAGTACTTC,CASSLAGGPYEQYF
TRBV19,-,TRBJ1-4,-,TGTGCCAGTAGTATCCGGGACGGAGGGGAAAAACTGTTTTTT,CASSIRDGGEKLFF
TRBV4-3,TRBD1,TRBJ1-5,-,TGCGCCAGCAGCCAAGGAATAGACAGGGGTAATCAGCCCCAGCATTTT,CASSQGIDRGNQPQHF
TRBV6-5,TRBD1,TRBJ1-1,-,TGTGCCAGCAGTCACCGGGACAGGGGGCGGACTGAAGCTTTCTTT,CASSHRDRGRTEAFF
TRBV19,-,TRBJ1-5,-,TGTGCCAGTTCACAGCTGCAGGATCAGCCCCAGCATTTT,CASSQLQDQPQHF
TRBV6-5,-,TRBJ1-1,-,TGTGCCGGCAGTTCCTACGGGGGGGCTGAAACTGAAGCTTTCTTT,CAGSSYGGAETEAFF
TRBV27,-,TRBJ1-2,-,TGTGCCAGCAGTTTAGTCGGAGGGGGGGCGGGATATGGCTACACCTTC,CASSLVGGGAGYGYTF
TRBV7-9,-,TRBJ1-2,-,TGTGCCAGCAGCTTAAAATCGGCGGGACACTATGGCTACACCTTC,CASSLKSAGHYGYTF
TRBV7-6,TRBD1,TRBJ2-2,few,TGTGCCAGCAGCTTAGGAACAGGGGAAGGCAGGGAGCTGTTTTTT,CASSLGTGEGRELFF
TRBV6-6,TRBD2,TRBJ2-2,-,TGTGCCTACGGGGGGTCCGCGAACACCGGGGAGCTGTTTTTT,CAYGGSANTGELFF
TRBV14,-,TRBJ2-7,-,TGTGCCAGCAGCCAAGGGTTCAGGGAACTCGACGAGCAGTACTTC,CASSQGFRELDEQYF
TRBV28,-,TRBJ1-6,-,TGTGCCAGCAGTTTAGGTCAGGGGAATTCACCCCTCCACTTT,CASSLGQGNSPLHF
TRBV3-1/TRBV3-2,-,TRBJ1-3,-,TGTGCCAGCAGCCAAGATACAGTGCCTGGAAACACCATATATTTT,CASSQDTVPGNTIYF
TRBV6-2/TRBV6-3,TRBD2,TRBJ2-7,-,TGTGCCAGCAGTTACTCGAGACTAGCGGGGGGCCAAACCTACGAGCAGTACTTC,CASSYSRLAGGQTYEQYF